This T cell receptor beta chain appears in the sequencing data of a study of OX40 agonist ivuxolimab in advanced cancers. As for the study in general: One patient with hepatocellular carcinoma and two with cutaneous melanoma, three in all, had partial responses. Study-wide results and caveats: CD8+ T cells (on average) carried more expanded clones than CD4+ T cells. It was also the case that some nonresponders had low normalized T-cell clonal expansion. Partial responders receiving 0.1-3.0 mg/kg showed among the lowest clonal expansion.

The repertoire was sequenced with immunoSEQ multiplex PCR; TCRdb's copy has only in-frame clones and lacks some. This sample yields roughly 29,000 clones, of which approximately 86% are seen a single time; under 20% belongs to the top ten. On this clone itself: Antigen specificity is unknown.

This sample comprised CD4+ or CD8+ T cells sorted from blood, obtained in a trial of the OX40 agonist ivuxolimab. The TCR sequence derives from an adult with an advanced solid tumor such as melanoma, head and neck, liver or kidney cancer.

Here the CDR3 reads CAWSVLYDEQFF. The CDR3 DNA is TGTGCCTGGAGTGTACTTTATGATGAGCAGTTCTTC. The rearrangement links TRBV30 to TRBJ2-1; D unclear. Trimming removed 0 bases at V and 8 bases at J, with 8 bases between. The CDR3 is 12 amino acids. Germline CDR1 GTSNPN, CDR2 SVGIG (reference sequence). Complete variable domain (other parts from reference TRBV30 and TRBJ2-1): SQTIHQWPATLVQPVGSPLSLECTVEGTSNPNLYWYRQAAGRGLQLLFYSVGIGQISSEVPQNLSASRPQDRQFILSSKKLLLSDSGFYLCAWSVLYDEQFFGPGTRLTVL.